This T cell receptor beta chain was recovered during a study of shared clonotypes between healthy human individuals (TCRdb year 2020). Regarding the research as a whole: The cohort included a few men and two women between 18 and 49 years of age. Different laboratories and diverse techniques were used to prepare libraries and sequence TCR repertoires, to increase sequencing depth and limit assay-specific biases. Per donor, leukapheresis produced somewhere between about 0.9 and 9 billion PBMCs. To estimate repertoire size and how much clonotype sharing occurs between individuals, the study deeply sequenced the blood TCR repertoires of 5 or 6 healthy adults. For each donor, three plates each were used for CD4 naive and CD4 memory, two plates were used for CD8 naive, and one plate was used for CD8 memory. What the work shows at the level of the full study, not this receptor alone: Even with the large sequencing depth, rarefaction of the sorted-subset datasets indicated that sequencing was incomplete. Higher generation probabilities were observed for clonotypes shared by all four sorted-subset donors than for non-shared clonotypes. When several donors were compared, the shared fraction of clonotypes was 5% to 6.5% for naive CD4, 3.5% for naive CD8, more than 2% for memory CD4, and 0.35% to 0.5% for memory CD8. Naive subsets generally had larger estimated clonotype richness than memory subsets. Pairwise subsampling led to the expectation that sequencing depth would affect the degree of clonotype sharing among donors. Sampling was restricted to blood, and TCR repertoires in tissue are likely to differ from TCR repertoires in blood. Because the study included a small number of donors, the genetic and exposure-history diversity represented was limited.

As concerns this clone: Its antigen is not yet known. Base quality data are lacking; no much larger clone is found one base away.

The CDR1 and CDR2 encoded by the germline V gene are KGHSH and LQKENI. Compared with germline, V lacks 6 bases and J lacks 1 base; bases without a gene match: 5. CDR3 length: 14 amino acids, cysteine to phenylalanine. Only the CDR3 portion is preserved as DNA: 42 bases, with reading frame beginning at the first base. The donors were healthy, HIV-negative adults who had no recently reported acute infections or vaccinations. Only Caucasian adults living in Nashville, Tennessee, USA were represented among the donors. CD4+ T cells were enriched by magnetic negative selection, after which naive cells were positively selected on CD45RA and the negative fraction was taken as the memory subset. Blood was collected by leukapheresis, and PBMCs were isolated by Ficoll-Histopaque density gradient centrifugation and then cryopreserved in liquid nitrogen vapor phase. Purity and quantity of every magnetically sorted T cell population were checked by analytical flow cytometry. Genomic DNA was isolated from every sorted fraction and measured by UV absorbance on a Nanodrop 2000c.

TCR CDR3 regions were amplified from genomic DNA by multiplex PCR using the deep immunoSEQ assay. For each cell subset, the extracted genomic DNA was distributed evenly across all wells of several immunoSEQ 96-well plates, and each plate served as one replicate. For sorted subsets, approximately 210 ng genomic DNA, equal to about 30,000 T cell genomes, was loaded into each replicate PCR. Purified libraries were quantified with a Qubit 3.0 fluorometer, sized on a Bioanalyzer 2100, and re-quantified with the KAPA Library Quantification kit. A separate single-read 150-cycle Illumina NextSeq 550 flow cell was used to sequence each immunoSEQ 96-well plate. Concerning the study's data processing: Because the immunoSEQ output included only junctional sequences and no quality scores, the filtering could not be the same as the filtering used for full-length reads. To assign V/J genes and CDR3, sequences were annotated against IMGT germline references using PyIR, a Python wrapper for IgBLAST v1.9. Reads were filtered out if the reads had weak V/J assignments (E-value above 1e-6), no CDR3, stop codons, out-of-frame junctions, or ambiguous translated residues. V3J clonotypes were defined as sequences sharing the same inferred V gene, J gene, and CDR3 amino acid sequence. To compute the percentage overlap between repertoires, the number of shared unique clonotypes was divided by the size of the smaller repertoire. Three approaches were used to assess repertoire richness: RTK rarefaction, the Chao1 estimator, and Recon v2.1 estimates of unobserved clonotypes. OLGA was used to compute generation probabilities for all TCRbeta clonotypes that the gDNA method yielded from several donors. Imported from immuneACCESS, the table was reduced by TCRdb to in-frame sequences with V and J called. These copies leave out some clones; in studies compared against another copy, an unresolved V gene accounts for under half, and the cause of the remainder is not known. V and J calls and clone size are copied from that table; D and trimming were computed from the DNA. In all, the sample holds about 1 million clones, and about 77% of those were seen once. Approximately 1.5% of the sample lies in the top ten.

The TCR originated in a man younger than 30 in good health. Sequencing was carried out using memory CD4+ T cells sorted from blood. The sample's cell subset or site, from its label and the paper: CD45RA-negative fraction. In this chain, TRBV18 is recombined with TRBJ2-7, with 8 central nucleotides matching TRBD2. The DNA sequence is as follows: TGTGCCAGCTCTCCGGTAGCGGGGTCCTACGAGCAGTACTTC. Translated, it gives CASSPVAGSYEQYF. The CDR3, completed at both ends by the reference TRBV18 and TRBJ2-7 genes, gives the full variable domain NAGVMQNPRHLVRRRGQEARLRCSPMKGHSHVYWYRQLPEEGLKFMVYLQKENIIDESGMPKERFSAEFPKEGPSILRIQQVVRGDSAAYFCASSPVAGSYEQYFGPGTRLTVT.